This T cell receptor beta chain was retrieved from a study of regulatory T cells in long-lasting Graves disease. The time point was: persistent/refractory GD, antithyroid drugs over 5 years with positive TRAb. The TCR library was prepared using RNA isolated from PBMCs. Graves' disease diagnosis relied on American Thyroid Association guidelines. TCR beta libraries were built with iRepertoire HTBI primers and Arm-PCR of CDR3 regions. TCRdb called the multiplex PCR reads again in MiXCR, with one record for every CDR3 protein. Here the sample spans a few hundred thousand distinct CDR3 sequences, 23% being singletons. The CDR3 is 14 amino acids. With 8 bases clipped from V and 3 bases from J, the junction kept 7 bases outside the gene matches. In germline, CDR1 is SQVTM, CDR2 ANQGSEA.

The clonotype comes from a female donor with Graves disease. The chain joins TRBV29-1 to TRBJ1-1, with 12 bases aligning to TRBD1. The source was peripheral blood mononuclear cells (PBMCs), collected when the disease was refractory, from a patient treated with antithyroid drugs. CDR3 in amino acids: CSPWDRGQYTEAFF. The CDR3 DNA reads as TGCAGCCCTTGGGACAGGGGGCAGTACACTGAAGCTTTCTTT.